Following are 29 T cell receptor beta chains from one sample sequenced in a study of T cells in Graves' hyperthyroidism and ophthalmopathy. Amplified TCR beta CDR3 regions derived from RNA transcripts. An initial round of RT-PCR targeting the TCR CDR3 relied on the HTBI primer set. One entry per CDR3 protein, called by TCRdb with MiXCR from the multiplex PCR reads. Of about 720,000 distinct CDR3 sequences listed, approximately 18% are singletons. Sequenced: blood. The receptors were gathered from a woman aged 45-59 years with Graves' hyperthyroidism that later progressed to Graves' ophthalmopathy.

Ten or more counts support this clonotype. The CDR3 reads CASSDPGQGWDEQFF. CDR3 in DNA: TGTGCCAGCAGTGATCCGGGACAGGGGTGGGATGAGCAGTTCTTC. The chain uses TRBV2 and TRBJ2-1; 10 nucleotides align to TRBD1. CDR1 and CDR2 (germline): SNHLY, FYNNEI. CDR3 size: 15 residues. J gave up 8 bases and V 3 bases, and 7 bases lay outside the gene matches.

This clonotype was counted a few times. The chain couples TRBV19 to TRBJ2-5; the D call may be TRBD1 or TRBD2 (5 bases each). Trimming cost V 3 bases and J 4 bases, with 12 bases left between them. CDR1 is LNHDA and CDR2 is SQIVND in the germline V gene (reference sequence). This CDR3 is 14 amino acids long. The CDR3: CASSIDRDLETQYF. The CDR3 DNA sequence: TGTGCCAGTAGTATTGATCGGGACCTAGAGACCCAGTACTTC. Together with reference TRBV19 and TRBJ2-5, the CDR3 gives the full variable domain: DGGITQSPKYLFRKEGQNVTLSCEQNLNHDAMYWYRQDPGQGLRLIYYSQIVNDFQKGDIAEGYSVSREKKESFPLTVTSAQKNPTAFYLCASSIDRDLETQYFGPGTRLLVL.

This clonotype was detected many times. This chain connects TRBV11-2 to TRBJ2-3; 7 nucleotides align to TRBD2. Germline V lookup: CDR1 SGHAT, CDR2 FQNNGV. The CDR3 is 14 amino acids. V shed 7 bases, J shed 4 bases, and the junction held 8 bases outside the gene matches. The CDR3: CASTEVGGADTQYF. The CDR3, as DNA: TGTGCCAGCACCGAGGTGGGGGGGGCAGATACGCAGTATTTT. Supplemented by reference TRBV11-2 and TRBJ2-3, the full variable domain reads EAGVAQSPRYKIIEKRQSVAFWCNPISGHATLYWYQQILGQGPKLLIQFQNNGVVDDSQLPKDRFSAERLKGVDSTLKIQPAKLEDSAVYLCASTEVGGADTQYFGPGTRLTVL.

This clonotype was observed at least ten times. The V call is TRBV4-2, the J call TRBJ2-5; TRBD2 agrees at 11 bases. V lost 0 bases to trimming and J lost 7 bases; unmatched junction nucleotides: 7. CDR3 size: 16 residues. Per the germline V gene, CDR1 is LGHNA and CDR2 is YNFKEQ. DNA of the CDR3: TGTGCCAGCAGCCAAGAACTAGCGGGGGCAGATGGGACCCAGTACTTC. Translating it yields CASSQELAGADGTQYF.

This clonotype came up a few times. This rearrangement joins TRBV6-1 to TRBJ2-3; 8 nucleotides align to TRBD2. With 8 bases clipped from V and 1 base from J, the junction kept 8 bases outside the gene matches. This CDR3 spans 15 amino acids. From germline, CDR1 is MNHNS and CDR2 SASEGT. CDR3 amino acids: CASESGGQGTDTQYF. Here the CDR3 DNA reads TGTGCCAGCGAGTCGGGGGGGCAAGGCACAGATACGCAGTATTTT.

DNA of the CDR3: TGTGCCAGCAGTTTATTTTCTTTTTCGGGCCTCAAACGGTACCAGCCCCAGCATTTT. Protein product: CASSLFSFSGLKRYQPQHF. V gene TRBV12-3 or TRBV12-4 combines with J gene TRBJ1-5; D is unclear. This CDR3 contains 19 residues. Trimming took off 2 bases at V and 7 bases at J, with 27 bases between the two ends.

This clonotype was seen ten or more times. The CDR3 nucleotides are TGTGCCAGCAGCAAGGACAGGGCAAGCTATGGCTACACCTTC. The encoded protein is CASSKDRASYGYTF. V gene TRBV11-2 combines with J gene TRBJ1-2, with 8 bases identical to TRBD1. Germline loops: CDR1 SGHAT, CDR2 FQNNGV. The CDR3 has 14 amino acids. The trim removed 5 bases at V and 4 bases at J, leaving 6 bases unmatched.

This clonotype was found a few times. V gene TRBV18 combines with J gene TRBJ1-1; D is uncertain. The CDR3 spans 14 residues. V dropped 6 bases and J dropped 0 bases, with 11 bases sitting between them. Germline values: CDR1 KGHSH, CDR2 LQKENI. The CDR3 loop reads CASSTTQVNTEAFF. The CDR3 nucleotides are TGTGCCAGCTCCACCACCCAGGTGAACACTGAAGCTTTCTTT.

This clonotype was found a few times. This CDR3 is CASSQYQYTEAFF. The CDR3 nucleotides are TGCGCCAGCAGCCAATACCAGTACACTGAAGCTTTCTTT. J is TRBJ1-1 and V is TRBV4-1; D gene ambiguous. Germline CDR1 reads MGHRA; CDR2 reads YSYEKL. The CDR3 covers 13 residues. Deletions cut 2 bases from V and 3 bases from J, with 7 bases between.

This clonotype turned up a few times. The chain uses TRBV7-6 and TRBJ2-7, with TRBD1 matching 8 bases. The germline V gene has CDR1 SGHVS and CDR2 FNYEAQ. V shed 5 bases and J 3 bases; nucleotides not matched to a gene: 6. The CDR3 is 14 residues long. The CDR3 nucleotides read TGTGCCAGCAGCCTTGGGACAGGTCGCTACGAGCAGTACTTC. It encodes CASSLGTGRYEQYF.

This clonotype has a count of ten or more. V usage is TRBV20-1 and J usage is TRBJ1-5; tentatively, D is TRBD1 (5 bases). CDR1 is DFQATT and CDR2 is SNEGSKA in the germline V gene (reference sequence). V was shortened by 4 bases and J by 4 bases, with 23 bases between the two germline ends. CDR3 length: 17 residues. CDR3 nucleotide sequence: TGCAGTGCTATTCCCTTTCTTTCTCAGGGAGGGAATCAGCCCCAGCATTTT. As protein: CSAIPFLSQGGNQPQHF.

This clonotype was observed a handful of times. The chain couples TRBV5-1 to TRBJ2-2; possibly TRBD1 or TRBD2 for D (5 bases each). The CDR3 length is 16 residues. Looked up from germline, CDR1 is SGHRS and CDR2 is YFSETQ. V gave up 1 base and J gave up 5 bases, with 15 bases separating them. The CDR3 nucleotides are TGCGCCAGCAGCTTGCAGGTCCCGGGGCAGACCGGGGAGCTGTTTTTT. Translated: CASSLQVPGQTGELFF.

This clonotype was found many times. V gene TRBV7-9 combines with J gene TRBJ1-1; possibly TRBD1 for D (5 bases). V was trimmed by 2 bases and J by 10 bases, leaving 11 bases between them. CDR3 length: 12 residues. Germline lookup yields CDR1 SEHNR and CDR2 FQNEAQ (reference sequence). CDR3 in amino acids: CASSLWDGGAFF. CDR3 coding DNA: TGTGCCAGCAGCTTATGGGACGGCGGAGCTTTCTTT.

The rearrangement uses TRBV14 and TRBJ1-1, with 9 bases matching TRBD1. CDR3 length equals 17 residues. CDR1 is SGHDN, CDR2 FVKESK, per germline. J gave up 5 bases and V 3 bases, and 13 bases lay outside the gene matches. The CDR3 DNA is TGTGCCAGCAGCCAGGCCATCGGACAGGGGATGAGAACTGAAGCTTTCTTT. This sequence encodes CASSQAIGQGMRTEAFF.

This clonotype has more than one count but fewer than ten. This sequence joins TRBV7-9 and TRBJ1-2; no firm D call. The CDR3 has 11 residues. Trimming took off 3 bases at V and 5 bases at J, with 4 bases between the two ends. From germline, CDR1 is SEHNR and CDR2 FQNEAQ (reference sequence). In nucleotides, the CDR3 is TGTGCCAGCAGCTTCGAATATGGCTACACCTTC. It specifies CASSFEYGYTF.

This clonotype was found a few times. V usage is TRBV2 and J usage is TRBJ2-5; 12 bases agree with TRBD1. V shed 6 bases and J 5 bases; nucleotides not matched to a gene: 7. There are 15 residues in the CDR3. Germline CDR1 and CDR2: SNHLY and FYNNEI. This CDR3 is CASRPGTGGGETQYF. Written as DNA, the CDR3 is TGTGCCAGCAGGCCCGGGACAGGGGGCGGGGAGACCCAGTACTTC.

This clonotype came up a few times. V and J are TRBV30 and TRBJ1-4; possible D gene TRBD1, 6 bases. The CDR3 runs to 12 residues. Trimming shortened V by 3 bases and J by 7 bases, and 9 bases separated the two germline ends. The V gene's germline CDR1 is GTSNPN and CDR2 SVGIG (reference sequence). This CDR3 reads CAWSTGSEKLFF. CDR3 nucleotide sequence: TGTGCCTGGAGCACAGGGAGTGAAAAACTGTTTTTT.

In its sample, this clonotype was seen a few times. The V gene is TRBV18, the J gene TRBJ1-3, with D possibly matching TRBD1 (6 bases). The CDR3 contains 15 residues. V lost 6 bases to trimming and J lost 0 bases, with 12 bases between them. The germline V gene has CDR1 KGHSH and CDR2 LQKENI. CDR3 coding DNA: TGTGCCAGCTCTTCGGGACACGGCTCTGGAAACACCATATATTTT. It is translated as CASSSGHGSGNTIYF. Supplemented by reference TRBV18 and TRBJ1-3, the full variable domain reads NAGVMQNPRHLVRRRGQEARLRCSPMKGHSHVYWYRQLPEEGLKFMVYLQKENIIDESGMPKERFSAEFPKEGPSILRIQQVVRGDSAAYFCASSSGHGSGNTIYFGEGSWLTVV.

Note on this clonotype: This could be a read error, since a much larger clone is one nucleotide away. The DNA for the CDR3 is TGCAGTGCTGCGCTAACGGGGGTCCTCGAGCAGTACTTC. Protein sequence: CSAALTGVLEQYF. This sequence joins TRBV20-1 and TRBJ2-7; maybe TRBD2 (6 bases). Germline CDR1 and CDR2: DFQATT and SNEGSKA (reference sequence). This CDR3 contains 13 residues. V lost 5 bases to trimming and J lost 6 bases, with 17 bases between them.

CDR3 sequence: CASSGDGWGPGTQYF. CDR3 nucleotide sequence: TGTGCCAGCAGTGGGGACGGATGGGGACCAGGGACCCAGTACTTC. The V call is TRBV2, the J call TRBJ2-5; D tentatively fits TRBD1 or TRBD2 (5 bases each). Germline V gives CDR1 SNHLY, CDR2 FYNNEI. CDR3 length: 15 amino acids. Trimming shortened V by 4 bases and J by 7 bases, and 19 bases separated the two germline ends.

The chain recombines TRBV10-3 with TRBJ2-7, with 12 bases that match TRBD1. The germline CDR1 and CDR2 sequences are ENHRY and SYGVKD. The CDR3 length is 16 residues. With 3 bases clipped from V and 5 bases from J, the junction kept 8 bases outside the gene matches. CDR3 residues: CAISESGTGGSNEQYF. CDR3 sequence (DNA): TGTGCCATCAGTGAATCCGGGACAGGGGGCTCGAACGAGCAGTACTTC.

The chain uses TRBV9 and TRBJ1-6, with TRBD1 matching over 10 bases. In germline, CDR1 is SGDLS, CDR2 YYNGEE. The CDR3 is 16 residues long. V shed 4 bases, J shed 8 bases, and the junction held 9 bases outside the gene matches. The CDR3 reads CASSKAGTGVYSPLHF. The DNA for the CDR3 is TGTGCCAGCAGCAAAGCCGGGACAGGGGTATATTCACCCCTCCACTTT.

This clonotype was recorded many times. As DNA, the CDR3 is TGTGCCAGCAGTTTATCGGGTGGGAGGGGGACTGAAGCTTTCTTT. Translation gives CASSLSGGRGTEAFF. This rearrangement joins TRBV12-3 or TRBV12-4 to TRBJ1-1, with D maybe TRBD1 (6 bases). The CDR3 loop spans 15 amino acids. V was clipped by 2 bases and J by 5 bases, with 15 bases between them.

This chain uses TRBV25-1 with TRBJ1-4, with D possibly TRBD1 on 6 matching bases. Germline lookup yields CDR1 MGHDK and CDR2 SYGVNS. Trimming shortened V by 1 base and J by 0 bases, and 12 bases separated the two germline ends. This CDR3 has 17 amino acids. CDR3 in amino acids: CASSELDSSSTNEKLFF. The CDR3 nucleotides are TGTGCCAGCAGTGAATTGGACAGTTCGTCAACTAATGAAAAACTGTTTTTT. Supplemented by reference TRBV25-1 and TRBJ1-4, the full variable domain reads EADIYQTPRYLVIGTGKKITLECSQTMGHDKMYWYQQDPGMELHLIHYSYGVNSTEKGDLSSESTVSRIRTEHFPLTLESARPSHTSQYLCASSELDSSSTNEKLFFGSGTQLSVL.

Notes on this clonotype: The junction departs from germline at one end; a sequencing error may be responsible. CDR3 sequence (DNA): TGTGCCAACAGTCCAGGACAGCTCATGAACATTGAAGCTTTCTTT. The encoded protein is CANSPGQLMNIEAFF. The rearrangement links TRBV12-3 or TRBV12-4 to TRBJ1-1, with D possibly being TRBD1 (6 bases). This CDR3 is 15 amino acids long.

The chain recombines TRBV6-1 with TRBJ1-4; tentatively, D is TRBD1 (5 bases). Trimming pared 0 bases from V and 6 bases from J, leaving 11 bases between. The length of the CDR3 is 15 residues. Germline V gives CDR1 MNHNS, CDR2 SASEGT. This CDR3 is CASSEAGVRDEKLFF. The CDR3 nucleotides are TGTGCCAGCAGTGAAGCGGGGGTTAGAGATGAAAAACTGTTTTTT.

This clonotype was found many times. The chain uses TRBV11-3 and TRBJ2-1, with D possibly matching TRBD2 (5 bases). This CDR3 is 14 amino acids long. Germline lookup yields CDR1 SGHNT and CDR2 YENEEA. The ends were cut back, 4 bases at V and 5 bases at J, with 12 bases in the middle. CDR3 sequence reads: CASSSAGVHNEQFF. The CDR3 DNA follows: TGTGCCAGCAGCTCTGCCGGGGTCCACAATGAGCAGTTCTTC.

The CDR3 region has the DNA TGCGCCAGCCGCCCAGACTCTGGGGCCAACGTCCTGACTTTC. It codes for CASRPDSGANVLTF. The gene calls are TRBV5-1 and TRBJ2-6; D unresolved. This CDR3 has 14 amino acids. Trimming removed 7 bases from V and 0 bases from J, with 8 bases in between. The germline V gene encodes CDR1 SGHRS and CDR2 YFSETQ.

V is TRBV30 and J is TRBJ2-7; 10 nucleotides align to TRBD1. Trimming at V came to 5 bases and at J to 5 bases, leaving 18 bases not matched to a gene. The length of the CDR3 is 17 residues. Germline assignment: CDR1 GTSNPN and CDR2 SVGIG (reference sequence). The CDR3 region is CAWSRTGGLVKNNEQYF. The CDR3 DNA reads TGTGCCTGGTCCCGGACAGGGGGACTAGTAAAAAACAACGAGCAGTACTTC.